This TCR beta chain is from a study of spatial heterogeneity in lung cancer. Deletions cut 2 bases from V and 6 bases from J, with 8 bases between. This CDR3 spans 13 amino acids. The germline V gene encodes CDR1 MNHEY and CDR2 SVGAGI. Individually, TCR cDNA molecules were each labelled with a unique molecular identifier. TCRdb re-derived calls from the 5' RACE reads in MiXCR, one entry per CDR3 protein. Of some 37,000 distinct CDR3 sequences listed, roughly 6.5% are singletons. Time point noted: sample taken at primary tumor resection. Unsorted whole RNA from tumor, nontumor lung or frozen PBMC underwent sequencing. Study observations and caveats: Ubiquitous, expanded tumor-derived TCRs were more frequently observed in blood at resection than at follow-up.

This clonotype was detected a few times. Its antigen is unknown. Sequencing used PBMCs, obtained at surgery. This clonotype originated in a female donor with early-stage non-small cell lung cancer. The chain combines TRBV6-5 with TRBJ1-5; D remains unclear. CDR3 sequence reads: CASSYAPSQPQHF. CDR3 coding DNA: TGTGCCAGCAGTTACGCCCCCTCTCAGCCCCAGCATTTT.